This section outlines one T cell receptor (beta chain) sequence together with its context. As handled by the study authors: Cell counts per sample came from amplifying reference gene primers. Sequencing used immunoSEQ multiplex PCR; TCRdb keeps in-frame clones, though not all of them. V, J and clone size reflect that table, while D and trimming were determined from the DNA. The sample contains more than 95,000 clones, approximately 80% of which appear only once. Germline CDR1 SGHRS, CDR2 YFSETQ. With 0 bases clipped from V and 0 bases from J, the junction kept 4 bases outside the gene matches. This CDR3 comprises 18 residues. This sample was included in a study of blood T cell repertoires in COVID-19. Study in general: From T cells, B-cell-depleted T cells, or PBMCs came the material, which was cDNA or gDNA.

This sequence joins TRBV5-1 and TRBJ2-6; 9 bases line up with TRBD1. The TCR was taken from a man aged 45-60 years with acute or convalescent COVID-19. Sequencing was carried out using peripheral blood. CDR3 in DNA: TGCGCCAGCAGCTTGGATGGACAGGGGAGCTCTGGGGCCAACGTCCTGACTTTC. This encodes CASSLDGQGSSGANVLTF.